This is a list of T cell receptor beta chains from one sample in a study of blood T cells in healthy people across ages. Using its own MiXCR run on the 5' RACE reads, TCRdb lists one record per CDR3 protein. The sample carries 800,000 or so distinct CDR3 sequences, around 45% recorded once. The sequencing input was blood. These receptors originate from a man at least 80 years old in good health. Both conserved end residues are part of each CDR3. A D gene is named only where the DNA matches it firmly. The size of a clone is reported for some rows only, either as once, few or many, or as a class for expanded clones.

j_call d_call clone_size v_call cdr3_aa cdr3_nt
TRBJ2-5 TRBD2 . TRBV7-3 CASSFSGTSYNEQYF TGTGCCAGCAGCTTCTCCGGGACTAGCTACAATGAGCAGTACTTC
TRBJ2-7 TRBD1 . TRBV7-2 CASSGTGGRYEQYF TGTGCCAGCAGTGGGACAGGGGGCCGGTACGAGCAGTACTTC
TRBJ2-1 . . TRBV7-8 CASSRGENEQFF TGTGCCAGCAGCCGAGGTGAAAATGAGCAGTTCTTC
TRBJ1-2 . . TRBV5-1 CASSFGTNGYGYTF TGCGCCAGCAGCTTCGGGACAAACGGCTATGGCTACACCTTC
TRBJ2-7 . . TRBV20-1 CSARTTGLGSLEQYF TGCAGTGCTAGGACCACAGGGTTGGGGTCGTTGGAGCAGTACTTC
TRBJ2-7 TRBD2 . TRBV18 CASSPPFWQAGDSYEQYF TGTGCCAGCTCACCACCATTCTGGCAGGCGGGAGATTCCTACGAGCAGTACTTC
TRBJ2-1 . . TRBV7-2 CASSRDKAGGEQFF TGTGCCAGCAGCCGCGACAAAGCAGGCGGGGAGCAGTTCTTC
TRBJ2-5 . . TRBV12-3/TRBV12-4 CASSPDSGETQYF TGTGCCAGCAGCCCGGACAGCGGGGAGACCCAGTACTTC
TRBJ2-5 TRBD1 . TRBV4-3 CASSRTGAEAQYF TGCGCCAGCAGCCGAACAGGGGCGGAGGCCCAGTACTTC
TRBJ2-1 TRBD2 few TRBV7-2 CASSLQTSGRARDEQFF TGTGCCAGCAGCTTACAGACTAGCGGGAGGGCCAGGGATGAGCAGTTCTTC
TRBJ1-2 . . TRBV9 CASSGTQGFYGYTF TGTGCCAGCAGCGGGACTCAGGGTTTCTATGGCTACACCTTC
TRBJ2-7 . few TRBV5-1 CASSSASSLNEQYF TGCGCCAGCAGCTCAGCTAGCTCTCTGAACGAGCAGTACTTC
TRBJ1-3 . few TRBV28 CASSLTRSGNTIYF TGTGCCAGCAGTTTAACTAGATCTGGAAACACCATATATTTT